One sample yielded the 23 T cell receptor beta chains listed below, sequenced in a study of graft-versus-host responses after intestinal transplantation. TCRdb's copy holds only in-frame clones and misses some; the assay was immunoSEQ multiplex PCR. The sample holds about 4,300 clones; around 75% are singletons and the top ten take 15%. Lymphocytes (intraepithelial and lamina propria) were released by processing the graft tissue. Specimen: ileum tissue, collected about 340 days after intestinal transplantation. These receptor sequences come from a human patient who received an intestinal transplant, so some T cells may come from the graft donor.

The CDR3 loop is CASSEWWAGGAYEQYF. CDR3 nucleotides: TGTGCCAGCAGTGAATGGTGGGCAGGGGGCGCCTACGAGCAGTACTTC. J is TRBJ2-7 and V is TRBV6-1, with TRBD1 matching 8 bases. CDR1 is MNHNS and CDR2 is SASEGT in the germline V gene. The V segment lost 2 bases and the J segment 2 bases; nucleotides outside the gene matches: 8. CDR3 size: 16 residues.

This chain joins TRBV4-1 and TRBJ1-2, with 8 bases aligning to TRBD1. J was trimmed by 3 bases and V by 1 base; bases with no gene match: 4. CDR3 size: 15 residues. Germline V gene lookup returns CDR1 MGHRA and CDR2 YSYEKL. CDR3 nucleotides: TGCGCCAGCAGCCAAGTAGGCAGGGGGCACTATGGCTACACCTTC. Translated: CASSQVGRGHYGYTF.

The chain recombines TRBV27 with TRBJ2-3; the match to TRBD1 covers 7 bases. CDR1 is MNHEY and CDR2 is SMNVEV in the germline V gene (reference sequence). V was pared by 6 bases and J by 0 bases, with 6 bases of the junction left unmatched. The CDR3 consists of 15 residues. CDR3 region: CASSPQGRSTDTQYF. The CDR3 DNA sequence: TGTGCCAGCAGCCCACAGGGGCGTAGCACAGATACGCAGTATTTT.

The chain is built from TRBV10-3 and TRBJ1-2; possibly TRBD1 for D (6 bases). Looked up from germline, CDR1 is ENHRY and CDR2 is SYGVKD. The CDR3 loop spans 11 amino acids. CDR3 in amino acids: CKKQGLDGYTF. In nucleotides, the CDR3 is TGTAAGAAACAGGGATTGGATGGCTACACCTTC.

This clone was counted only a few times. This chain links TRBV6-6 with TRBJ1-4; TRBD1 matches 9 bases. The CDR3 extends over 14 amino acids. V shed 3 bases, J shed 16 bases, and the junction held 12 bases outside the gene matches. Germline V gives CDR1 MNHNY, CDR2 SVGAGI (reference sequence). For the CDR3, the DNA is TGTGCCAGCAGTTATGGGACAGGGACCGAAAGGGCGTTTTTT. Translated: CASSYGTGTERAFF.

J is TRBJ2-1 and V is TRBV18; TRBD2 is a possible D gene (6 bases). The CDR3 runs 13 residues. V gave up 8 bases and J gave up 0 bases, with 8 bases separating them. CDR1 and CDR2 (germline): KGHSH, LQKENI. CDR3 loop: CASRESSYNEQFF. The CDR3 DNA reads TGTGCCAGCCGGGAGAGCTCCTACAATGAGCAGTTCTTC.

The chain recombines TRBV13 with TRBJ2-4; possible D gene TRBD2, 6 bases. Trimming took 5 bases from V and 9 from J, leaving 17 bases between them. Germline CDR1 and CDR2: PRHDT and FYEKMQ (reference sequence). CDR3 length: 14 residues. CDR3 sequence (DNA): TGTGCCAGCAGCCCCTCGCGGGGAGCCGGCATTCAGTACTTC. It codes for CASSPSRGAGIQYF.

This clone appeared a few times. This sequence joins TRBV15 and TRBJ2-1, with 7 nucleotides matching TRBD1. Germline CDR1 and CDR2: LNHNV and YYDKDF (reference sequence). This CDR3 comprises 15 residues. The trim removed 4 bases at V and 3 bases at J, leaving 6 bases unmatched. In DNA form, the CDR3 reads TGTGCCACCAGCAAAGAACAGGGGAACTACAATGAGCAGTTCTTC. Translation: CATSKEQGNYNEQFF.

This clone was seen more than once but under ten times. V and J are TRBV2 and TRBJ2-2, with unresolved D. The V end was cut by 4 bases, the J end by 0 bases, with 12 bases between. Germline CDR1 SNHLY, CDR2 FYNNEI. The CDR3 sequence is 16 residues long. The CDR3 sequence is CASSVFLLSNTGELFF. The CDR3 DNA sequence: TGTGCCAGCAGTGTATTCCTCCTTTCGAACACCGGGGAGCTGTTTTTT.

V and J are TRBV27 and TRBJ2-5, with D perhaps matching TRBD2 (5 bases). There are 13 residues in the CDR3. V lost 1 base and J lost 3, with 6 bases in between. CDR1 is MNHEY and CDR2 is SMNVEV in the germline V gene (reference sequence). The CDR3 loop reads CASSLLGEETQYF. The CDR3 DNA follows: TGTGCCAGCAGTTTATTGGGAGAAGAGACCCAGTACTTC.

The V call is TRBV5-1, the J call TRBJ2-3; the D gene is possibly TRBD1 (5 bases). Trimming cost V 4 bases and J 4 bases, with 16 bases left between them. Germline CDR1 reads SGHRS; CDR2 reads YFSETQ. The CDR3 length is 15 residues. The CDR3 spells CASSHQGPLADTQYF. In DNA form, the CDR3 reads TGCGCCAGCAGCCATCAGGGCCCCCTCGCAGATACGCAGTATTTT.

The chain combines TRBV6-5 with TRBJ2-1; a possible D gene is TRBD2 (5 bases). Germline CDR1 and CDR2: MNHEY and SVGAGI. Deletions cut 6 bases from V and 4 bases from J, with 16 bases between. This CDR3 region has 15 residues. The DNA of the CDR3 is TGTGCCAGCAGCTTAAGAGAGGGCGGGTACAATGAGCAGTTCTTC. Residues: CASSLREGGYNEQFF.

The CDR3 reads CASRGGANYGYTF. In nucleotides, the CDR3 is TGTGCCAGCAGGGGGGGGGCTAACTATGGCTACACCTTC. The chain uses TRBV4-2 and TRBJ1-2; D perhaps matches TRBD1 (5 bases). CDR1 LGHNA and CDR2 YNFKEQ come from the germline V gene. CDR3 length: 13 residues. V was clipped by 6 bases and J by 0 bases, with 8 bases between them.

The J gene is TRBJ1-3, the V gene TRBV7-9; no reliable D call. The CDR3 totals 17 residues. V was pared by 0 bases and J by 0 bases, with 12 bases between. Germline CDR1 reads SEHNR; CDR2 reads FQNEAQ (reference sequence). This CDR3 is CASSLALIQTSGNTIYF. The CDR3 nucleotides are TGTGCCAGCAGCTTAGCGTTGATACAGACCTCTGGAAACACCATATATTTT.

The chain combines TRBV6-1 with TRBJ1-1, with D hard to call. CDR1 is MNHNS and CDR2 is SASEGT in the germline V gene. The germline V and J ends were trimmed by 6 bases and 0 bases, with 8 bases remaining between them. This CDR3 region has 13 residues. Here the CDR3 DNA reads TGTGCCAGCAGAGAGCCCCTGAACACTGAAGCTTTCTTT. Translation: CASREPLNTEAFF.

A remark on this clone: Different DNA sequences within this sample yield the same CDR3. The chain recombines TRBV7-2 with TRBJ2-7; 9 nucleotides agree with TRBD2. This CDR3 region has 14 residues. Germline CDR1 and CDR2: SGHTA and FQGNSA. J lost 1 base, V lost 4 bases, and 2 bases had no gene match. CDR3 sequence (DNA): TGTGCCAGCAGCTGGCGGGGGGGATCCTACGAGCAGTACTTC. It yields the protein CASSWRGGSYEQYF.

This chain links TRBV27 with TRBJ2-5; 9 bases fit TRBD2. The CDR3 length is 15 residues. Germline-derived CDR1 and CDR2 are MNHEY and SMNVEV (reference sequence). Trimming took 4 bases from V and 4 from J; bases not matched to a gene: 7. For the CDR3, the DNA is TGTGCCAGCAGTTCATATAGCGGGAGTGGAGAGACCCAGTACTTC. Translated, it gives CASSSYSGSGETQYF.

This rearrangement joins TRBV29-1 to TRBJ1-5, with 8 bases aligning to TRBD1. The J segment lost 5 bases and the V segment lost 4 bases, leaving 7 bases of the junction unmatched. The CDR3 covers 14 residues. Germline values: CDR1 SQVTM, CDR2 ANQGSEA. CDR3 DNA: TGCAGCGTTGCGAATCACAGGGGGGATCAGCCCCAGCATTTT. Residues: CSVANHRGDQPQHF.

This clone is judged large. This sequence joins TRBV6-6 and TRBJ2-2; 10 nucleotides align to TRBD2. CDR1 and CDR2 (germline): MNHNY, SVGAGI (reference sequence). The CDR3 has 15 residues. The V segment lost 4 bases and the J segment 1 base; nucleotides outside the gene matches: 0. CDR3 nucleotides: TGTGCCAGCAGTTGGACTAGCGGGAACACCGGGGAGCTGTTTTTT. The encoded protein is CASSWTSGNTGELFF.

The rearrangement uses TRBV4-1 and TRBJ2-3; D ambiguous. This CDR3 contains 13 residues. Germline lookup yields CDR1 MGHRA and CDR2 YSYEKL. V shed 1 base and J shed 1 base, with 3 bases lying between them. The CDR3 is CASSQVGTDTQYF. As DNA, the CDR3 is TGCGCCAGCAGCCAAGTCGGCACAGATACGCAGTATTTT.

This sequence joins TRBV4-2 and TRBJ2-7, with 10 positions matching TRBD2. V lost 1 base to trimming and J lost 7 bases; unmatched junction nucleotides: 7. Looked up from germline, CDR1 is LGHNA and CDR2 is YNFKEQ. The CDR3 extends over 15 amino acids. The CDR3 DNA is TGTGCCAGCAGCCAAGGAAGCGGGAGGGCCGTGGAGCAGTACTTC. It is translated as CASSQGSGRAVEQYF.

The chain uses TRBV7-9 and TRBJ2-1, with D possibly matching TRBD2 (5 bases). V lost 5 bases, J lost 6 bases, and 14 bases lay in between. The CDR3 runs to 14 residues. Looked up from germline, CDR1 is SEHNR and CDR2 is FQNEAQ (reference sequence). CDR3 in DNA: TGTGCCAGCAGCGTCACGGGGATCGGCAATGAGCAGTTCTTC. Protein product: CASSVTGIGNEQFF.

CDR3 region: CASSLGPAKNIQYF. The CDR3 nucleotides are TGTGCCAGCAGCTTAGGTCCGGCCAAAAACATTCAGTACTTC. V and J are TRBV11-2 and TRBJ2-4; no reliable D call. The CDR3 extends over 14 amino acids. The V end lost 1 base, the J end lost 1 base, and 5 bases lay between the germline ends. Germline V gene sequence: CDR1 SGHAT, CDR2 FQNNGV.